The 20 T cell receptor beta chains given below trace back to one sample, sequenced in a study of glioma-infiltrating T cells after dendritic cell vaccination. Assay: immunoSEQ multiplex PCR; the TCRdb copy retains only in-frame clones and omits some. The sample yields tens of thousands of clones, around 74% seen once. Sequences were derived from blood, sampled before dendritic cell vaccination. These receptors all stem from a human donor with glioblastoma.

Only a few counts were recorded for this clone. This rearrangement joins TRBV6-6 to TRBJ2-7; D gene ambiguous. With 2 bases removed from V and 3 bases from J, the gap between germline ends came to 11 bases. This CDR3 spans 14 amino acids. Germline V gene lookup returns CDR1 MNHNY and CDR2 SVGAGI (reference sequence). DNA for the CDR3: TGTGCCAGCAGTTACGATCCGGAGAGCTACGAGCAGTACTTC. This codes for CASSYDPESYEQYF.

Comments on this clone: The same CDR3 is also encoded by other DNA sequences in this sample. The genes are TRBV2 and TRBJ2-5; 10 bases agree with TRBD2. Germline CDR1 SNHLY, CDR2 FYNNEI. The ends lost 3 bases at V and 3 bases at J; junction bases unmatched: 13. The CDR3 contains 18 residues. The CDR3 DNA reads as TGTGCCAGCAGTGACGGCCTAGCGGGAGTCAGTTTAGAAGAGACCCAGTACTTC. This gives the protein CASSDGLAGVSLEETQYF.

J is TRBJ2-4 and V is TRBV6-1, with TRBD1 as a possible D gene (6 bases). V was shortened by 4 bases and J by 10 bases, with 17 bases between the two germline ends. Germline CDR1 and CDR2: MNHNS and SASEGT. The CDR3 spans 14 residues. The CDR3 DNA reads TGTGCCAGCAGTGCGAGCACAGGGTCGTGGATTCAGTACTTC. The encoded protein is CASSASTGSWIQYF.

V is TRBV7-9 and J is TRBJ2-7, with D perhaps TRBD2 (5 bases). This CDR3 comprises 16 residues. The germline V gene encodes CDR1 SEHNR and CDR2 FQNEAQ (reference sequence). Deletions cut 1 base from V and 0 bases from J, with 13 bases between. The CDR3 nucleotides read TGTGCCAGCAGCTTAGGGACTTTACCTAGCTCCTACGAGCAGTACTTC. Translated: CASSLGTLPSSYEQYF.

In DNA form, the CDR3 reads TGTGCCAGCAGCTTAGCGCGCGAGCAGTACTTC. As protein: CASSLAREQYF. This chain uses TRBV7-9 with TRBJ2-7; D is unclear. The CDR3 totals 11 residues. CDR1 is SEHNR and CDR2 is FQNEAQ in the germline V gene (reference sequence). Trimming removed 0 bases at V and 6 bases at J, with 3 bases between.

The rearrangement joins TRBV30 to TRBJ1-2; D unresolved. V lost 0 bases and J lost 3, with 8 bases in between. This CDR3 is 13 amino acids long. Germline-derived CDR1 and CDR2 are GTSNPN and SVGIG (reference sequence). In DNA form, the CDR3 reads TGTGCCTGGAGTGTACGCGTGGACTATGGCTACACCTTC. As protein: CAWSVRVDYGYTF. Supplemented by reference TRBV30 and TRBJ1-2, the full variable domain reads SQTIHQWPATLVQPVGSPLSLECTVEGTSNPNLYWYRQAAGRGLQLLFYSVGIGQISSEVPQNLSASRPQDRQFILSSKKLLLSDSGFYLCAWSVRVDYGYTFGSGTRLTVV.

The gene calls are TRBV19 and TRBJ2-1; 12 bases line up with TRBD2. Germline V gives CDR1 LNHDA, CDR2 SQIVND (reference sequence). This CDR3 has 14 residues. With V trimmed by 7 bases and J by 7 bases, 5 bases remained unmatched. The CDR3 is CASNLAGGRNEQFF. The CDR3 DNA reads TGTGCCAGTAATCTAGCGGGAGGGCGAAATGAGCAGTTCTTC.

The V and J genes are TRBV28 and TRBJ2-3, with TRBD1 identical over 9 bases. CDR3 size: 16 residues. The J segment lost 5 bases and the V segment lost 6 bases, leaving 12 bases of the junction unmatched. CDR1 MDHEN and CDR2 SYDVKM come from the germline V gene. The DNA of the CDR3 is TGTGCCAGCAGCCTCACCGGGACAGGGTTACGAGATACGCAGTATTTT. Amino acid sequence: CASSLTGTGLRDTQYF.

J is TRBJ1-1 and V is TRBV30; D not certain. Trimming left V 5 bases short and J 2 bases short, with 9 bases between. CDR1 is GTSNPN and CDR2 is SVGIG in the germline V gene (reference sequence). The CDR3 has 12 amino acids. CDR3 DNA sequence: TGTGCCTGGTTTAGCGTCAACACTGAAGCTTTCTTT. Its translation: CAWFSVNTEAFF.

The chain links TRBV9 to TRBJ2-2, with TRBD1 identical over 7 bases. In germline, CDR1 is SGDLS, CDR2 YYNGEE. V lost 2 bases, J lost 4 bases, and 2 bases stayed unmatched. The CDR3 is made up of 14 amino acids. Here the CDR3 DNA reads TGTGCCAGCAGCGTGACAGGGAGCACCGGGGAGCTGTTTTTT. Translated: CASSVTGSTGELFF.

The chain couples TRBV13 to TRBJ2-7, with 10 positions matching TRBD1. CDR3 size: 15 residues. CDR1 is PRHDT, CDR2 FYEKMQ, per germline (reference sequence). Germline trimming cut 0 bases from V and 6 bases from J; bases unmatched to any gene: 5. CDR3 DNA sequence: TGTGCCAGCAGCTTAGGGGGGGACAGGGGTGGCGAGCAGTACTTC. It is translated as CASSLGGDRGGEQYF.

This chain connects TRBV2 to TRBJ2-1; 9 bases line up with TRBD2. This CDR3 contains 14 residues. Trimming removed 4 bases from V and 7 bases from J; junction bases left unmatched: 5. Germline-derived CDR1 and CDR2 are SNHLY and FYNNEI. The CDR3 DNA is TGTGCCAGCAGTGTACGGCTAGCGGGGAATGAGCAGTTCTTC. Encoded protein: CASSVRLAGNEQFF.

The rearrangement uses TRBV28 and TRBJ1-1; D uncertain. V dropped 6 bases and J dropped 7 bases, with 12 bases sitting between them. The CDR3 runs 12 residues. Germline V lookup: CDR1 MDHEN, CDR2 SYDVKM. The CDR3 sequence: CASRSQAFEAFF. The CDR3 coding sequence is TGTGCCAGCAGGTCTCAGGCTTTTGAAGCTTTCTTT.

The V and J genes are TRBV6-1 and TRBJ1-1, with 10 nucleotides matching TRBD1. J lost 0 bases, V lost 6 bases, and 4 bases had no gene match. The CDR3 is 15 residues long. In germline, CDR1 is MNHNS, CDR2 SASEGT. CDR3 region: CASRGDRGVNTEAFF. The DNA for the CDR3 is TGTGCCAGCAGAGGGGACAGGGGAGTGAACACTGAAGCTTTCTTT.

J is TRBJ1-1 and V is TRBV28, with 7 nucleotides matching TRBD1. V lost 5 bases and J lost 1; bases outside the gene matches: 4. The CDR3 consists of 14 residues. Germline V gene lookup returns CDR1 MDHEN and CDR2 SYDVKM. The CDR3 bases are TGTGCCAGCAGTCGGGACAGCCGGAACACTGAAGCTTTCTTT. Protein product: CASSRDSRNTEAFF.

This chain links TRBV11-2 with TRBJ2-3, with 7 bases matching TRBD2. The CDR3 runs 13 residues. The germline CDR1 and CDR2 sequences are SGHAT and FQNNGV. After removal of 4 bases from V and 6 bases from J, the junction contained 4 bases not matched to a gene. The DNA of the CDR3 is TGTGCCAGCAGCTCGACTAGCTGGGATACGCAGTATTTT. Its translation is CASSSTSWDTQYF.

The sample holds a few counts of this clone. The gene calls are TRBV11-3 and TRBJ2-1; 9 nucleotides match TRBD1. Per germline, CDR1 SGHNT and CDR2 YENEEA. With 5 bases clipped from V and 7 bases from J, the junction kept 6 bases outside the gene matches. There are 14 residues in the CDR3. CDR3 amino acids: CASSQNRGRNEQFF. Written as DNA, the CDR3 is TGTGCCAGCAGCCAAAACAGGGGGCGAAATGAGCAGTTCTTC.

This chain joins TRBV2 and TRBJ2-2, with 7 positions matching TRBD1. Germline CDR1 and CDR2: SNHLY and FYNNEI. The CDR3 spans 19 residues. With V trimmed by 1 base and J by 3 bases, 14 bases remained unmatched. The CDR3 loop is CASSEDRLTGAIYTGELFF. CDR3 DNA sequence: TGTGCCAGCAGTGAAGATCGATTAACAGGGGCGATCTACACCGGGGAGCTGTTTTTT. Full variable domain (remainder filled in from reference TRBV2 and TRBJ2-2): EPEVTQTPSHQVTQMGQEVILRCVPISNHLYFYWYRQILGQKVEFLVSFYNNEISEKSEIFDDQFSVERPDGSNFTLKIRSTKLEDSAMYFCASSEDRLTGAIYTGELFFGEGSRLTVL.

The chain uses TRBV9 and TRBJ2-1; the match to TRBD2 covers 7 bases. The CDR3 is 15 residues long. The J segment lost 5 bases and the V segment lost 1 base, leaving 6 bases of the junction unmatched. Germline V gives CDR1 SGDLS, CDR2 YYNGEE. CDR3 region: CASSVLGTTDNEQFF. CDR3 bases: TGTGCCAGCAGCGTATTGGGGACTACAGACAATGAGCAGTTCTTC.

This sequence joins TRBV4-2 and TRBJ2-1, with 8 nucleotides matching TRBD2. Per the germline V gene, CDR1 is LGHNA and CDR2 is YNFKEQ. The CDR3 loop spans 16 amino acids. The V segment lost 0 bases and the J segment 4 bases; nucleotides outside the gene matches: 5. CDR3 amino acids: CASSQEVSGIYNEQFF. DNA of the CDR3: TGTGCCAGCAGCCAAGAGGTTAGCGGGATTTACAATGAGCAGTTCTTC.